One sample yielded the 24 T cell receptor beta chains listed below, sequenced in a study of Ad26.COV2.S vaccination and SARS-CoV-2 variants. TCRdb keeps only in-frame clones here, not all; method: immunoSEQ multiplex PCR. The sample lists 100,000 or so clones, around 81% occurring once. Here the sequenced sample was peripheral blood, taken after recovery from COVID-19. The source is a human donor who had recovered from COVID-19.

The chain couples TRBV18 to TRBJ2-3; 9 bases fit TRBD2. Germline loops: CDR1 KGHSH, CDR2 LQKENI. The CDR3 runs to 18 residues. Unmatched junction bases numbered 13, after V lost 1 base and J lost 5 bases. The CDR3 loop reads CASSPHPPTSGYIDTQYF. The CDR3 DNA is TGTGCCAGCTCACCACACCCCCCGACTAGCGGTTACATAGATACGCAGTATTTT.

The chain recombines TRBV14 with TRBJ2-5; D might be TRBD1 or TRBD2, each matching 5 bases. In germline, CDR1 is SGHDN, CDR2 FVKESK. The CDR3 totals 13 residues. Between the trimmed V and J ends, which lost 8 bases and 0 bases, there was a span of 10 bases. Written as DNA, the CDR3 is TGTGCCAGCGGGGACCGGTACCAAGAGACCCAGTACTTC. This translates into CASGDRYQETQYF.

The chain has TRBV3-1 (or the pseudogene TRBV3-2) and TRBJ1-2; 10 bases are a match to TRBD1. J gave up 3 bases and V 4 bases, and 2 bases lay outside the gene matches. CDR3 length: 14 residues. Per the germline V gene, CDR1 is LGHDT and CDR2 is YNNKEL (reference sequence). The CDR3 DNA sequence: TGTGCCAGCAGCCCGGGACAGGGGTACTATGGCTACACCTTC. Translation: CASSPGQGYYGYTF.

This chain joins TRBV18 and TRBJ2-7, with D perhaps matching TRBD1 or TRBD2 (5 bases each). V was shortened by 6 bases and J by 4 bases, with 13 bases between the two germline ends. Germline values: CDR1 KGHSH, CDR2 LQKENI. The CDR3 runs 13 residues. This CDR3 is CASSPGSGYEQYF. In nucleotides, the CDR3 is TGTGCCAGCTCTCCAGGGTCGGGGTACGAGCAGTACTTC.

This sequence joins TRBV5-1 and TRBJ2-6; D perhaps matches TRBD2 (5 bases). This CDR3 is 15 amino acids long. The V and J ends lost 2 bases and 0 bases respectively, with 6 bases between them. From germline, CDR1 is SGHRS and CDR2 YFSETQ. CDR3: CASSFEGSGANVLTF. CDR3 sequence (DNA): TGCGCCAGCAGCTTCGAGGGCTCTGGGGCCAACGTCCTGACTTTC.

This chain links TRBV29-1 with TRBJ1-6; tentative D call: TRBD1 (6 bases). The CDR3 contains 13 residues. Germline V CDR1 and CDR2: SQVTM, ANQGSEA. V lost 7 bases and J lost 5, with 12 bases in between. The DNA for the CDR3 is TGCAGCGCCAGGGGTTTCGATAATTCACCCCTCCACTTT. Amino acid sequence: CSARGFDNSPLHF. Using reference TRBV29-1 and TRBJ1-6 for the parts outside the CDR3, the full variable domain is SAVISQKPSRDICQRGTSLTIQCQVDSQVTMMFWYRQQPGQSLTLIATANQGSEATYESGFVIDKFPISRPNLTFSTLTVSNMSPEDSSIYLCSARGFDNSPLHFGNGTRLTVT.

The chain combines TRBV5-1 with TRBJ1-1, with 7 positions matching TRBD1. The germline V gene has CDR1 SGHRS and CDR2 YFSETQ. After removal of 7 bases from V and 0 bases from J, the junction contained 3 bases not matched to a gene. This CDR3 contains 13 residues. The CDR3 sequence: CASGTEMNTEAFF. CDR3 in DNA: TGCGCCAGCGGGACAGAAATGAACACTGAAGCTTTCTTT.

CDR3 DNA: TGCGCCAGCAGCGGGGGACAGACTTACACCGGGGAGCTGTTTTTT. Translation: CASSGGQTYTGELFF. V usage is TRBV5-1 and J usage is TRBJ2-2; 7 positions agree with TRBD1. Germline CDR1 and CDR2: SGHRS and YFSETQ. V dropped 4 bases and J dropped 3; count of bases not matched to a gene: 6. The CDR3 loop spans 15 amino acids.

The V call is TRBV30, the J call TRBJ1-1; D is uncertain. Trimming removed 2 bases from V and 4 bases from J, with 14 bases in between. This CDR3 comprises 14 residues. The germline CDR1 and CDR2 sequences are GTSNPN and SVGIG (reference sequence). CDR3 in amino acids: CAWSPDPPITEAFF. The CDR3 nucleotides are TGTGCCTGGAGTCCAGACCCCCCGATCACTGAAGCTTTCTTT.

The chain combines TRBV5-5 with TRBJ2-2; tentatively, D is TRBD2 (5 bases). The CDR3 consists of 14 residues. The V end was cut by 2 bases, the J end by 6 bases, with 11 bases between. CDR1 and CDR2 (germline): SGHKS, YYEKEE (reference sequence). The CDR3 nucleotides read TGTGCCAGCAGCTTCATTGACGGGGCCGGGGAGCTGTTTTTT. This codes for CASSFIDGAGELFF.

V usage is TRBV24-1 and J usage is TRBJ2-1; D unclear. The ends were cut back, 1 base at V and 8 bases at J, with 5 bases in the middle. The CDR3 runs to 12 residues. From germline, CDR1 is KGHDR and CDR2 SFDVKD. CDR3 residues: CATSDFLDEQFF. The DNA for the CDR3 is TGTGCCACCAGTGATTTTTTGGATGAGCAGTTCTTC.

V gene TRBV11-2 combines with J gene TRBJ2-3; D may be TRBD1 (6 bases). From germline, CDR1 is SGHAT and CDR2 FQNNGV. The length of the CDR3 is 13 residues. Trimming took 4 bases from V and 9 from J, leaving 14 bases between them. The CDR3 spells CASSSGDGRTQYF. In DNA form, the CDR3 reads TGTGCCAGCAGCTCAGGGGACGGACGGACGCAGTATTTT.

V usage is TRBV5-1 and J usage is TRBJ1-2; the D is unclear. From germline, CDR1 is SGHRS and CDR2 YFSETQ. The CDR3 spans 15 residues. V was clipped by 1 base and J by 1 base, with 11 bases between them. The CDR3 nucleotides read TGCGCCAGCAGCTTGAGTCAGGCTATTAACTATGGCTACACCTTC. Its translation: CASSLSQAINYGYTF.

This clone occurred once. The chain is built from TRBV19 and TRBJ2-4; possible D gene TRBD2, 5 bases. The CDR3 has 16 amino acids. Germline V gene data show CDR1 as LNHDA and CDR2 as SQIVND (reference sequence). The V end was cut by 2 bases, the J end by 1 base, with 12 bases between. For the CDR3, the DNA is TGTGCCAGTAGTATAAGACGGGGTAGGGCCAAAAACATTCAGTACTTC. Amino acid sequence: CASSIRRGRAKNIQYF.

The chain couples TRBV3-1 (or the pseudogene TRBV3-2) to TRBJ2-5, with TRBD2 matching over 8 bases. The CDR3 has 16 amino acids. Germline values: CDR1 LGHDT, CDR2 YNNKEL (reference sequence). Losses at the gene ends were 1 base for V and 3 bases for J; bases not matched to a gene: 7. The CDR3 loop reads CASSQALGSGEETQYF. The CDR3 region has the DNA TGTGCCAGCAGCCAAGCCCTCGGTAGCGGGGAAGAGACCCAGTACTTC.

The chain links TRBV6-1 to TRBJ2-2; D remains ambiguous. Looked up from germline, CDR1 is MNHNS and CDR2 is SASEGT. V lost 2 bases and J lost 7, with 8 bases in between. This CDR3 region has 13 residues. The CDR3 protein is CASSERQRGELFF. The CDR3, as DNA: TGTGCCAGCAGTGAAAGGCAACGCGGGGAGCTGTTTTTT.

This rearrangement joins TRBV7-6 to TRBJ1-6, with no clear D. The CDR3 extends over 16 amino acids. Germline assignment: CDR1 SGHVS and CDR2 FNYEAQ. The germline V and J ends were trimmed by 2 bases and 7 bases, with 15 bases remaining between them. The CDR3, as DNA: TGTGCCAGCAGCTTACGCCAGTCGGGCCTAAATTCACCCCTCCACTTT. As protein: CASSLRQSGLNSPLHF.

The chain employs TRBV19 and TRBJ1-4; unclear D gene. CDR3 length equals 11 residues. From germline, CDR1 is LNHDA and CDR2 SQIVND (reference sequence). V was pared by 5 bases and J by 5 bases, with 3 bases between. CDR3 sequence: CASSLNEKLFF. In DNA form, the CDR3 reads TGTGCCAGTAGTTTGAATGAAAAACTGTTTTTT. Full variable domain (rest looked up from reference TRBV19 and TRBJ1-4): DGGITQSPKYLFRKEGQNVTLSCEQNLNHDAMYWYRQDPGQGLRLIYYSQIVNDFQKGDIAEGYSVSREKKESFPLTVTSAQKNPTAFYLCASSLNEKLFFGSGTQLSVL.

This clone was counted a single time. The V and J genes are TRBV6-5 and TRBJ2-7, with D perhaps TRBD2 (5 bases). This CDR3 contains 12 residues. Trimming stripped 10 bases from V and 2 bases from J, with 12 bases between. Germline assignment: CDR1 MNHEY and CDR2 SVGAGI. The CDR3 DNA reads as TGTGCCACCCGAGGGCAGACCTACGAGCAGTACTTC. This gives the protein CATRGQTYEQYF.

The chain recombines TRBV7-9 with TRBJ1-2, with 7 positions matching TRBD1. V lost 1 base, J lost 7 bases, and 6 bases stayed unmatched. CDR1 is SEHNR, CDR2 FQNEAQ, per germline (reference sequence). This CDR3 comprises 14 residues. CDR3 sequence: CASSLVTGFVGYTF. The CDR3 DNA follows: TGTGCCAGCAGCTTAGTGACAGGGTTCGTTGGCTACACCTTC.

The chain employs TRBV3-1 (or the pseudogene TRBV3-2) and TRBJ2-5; D remains ambiguous. CDR1 and CDR2 from the germline V gene are LGHDT and YNNKEL (reference sequence). V lost 3 bases and J 2 bases, leaving 7 bases between the germline ends. The CDR3 consists of 13 residues. CDR3 residues: CASSQTFQETQYF. The CDR3 bases are TGTGCCAGCAGCCAGACATTTCAAGAGACCCAGTACTTC.

This sequence joins TRBV6-1 and TRBJ1-3, with a possible D match to TRBD1 (5 bases). Looked up from germline, CDR1 is MNHNS and CDR2 is SASEGT. Trimming took 3 bases from V and 2 from J, leaving 14 bases between them. The CDR3 contains 16 residues. CDR3: CASSETARLPGNTIYF. The CDR3 DNA follows: TGTGCCAGCAGTGAGACAGCTCGACTCCCTGGAAACACCATATATTTT.

The genes are TRBV7-9 and TRBJ2-7; 12 bases align to TRBD2. Germline-derived CDR1 and CDR2 are SEHNR and FQNEAQ (reference sequence). The CDR3 length is 16 residues. Losses at the gene ends were 5 bases for V and 0 bases for J; bases not matched to a gene: 5. The CDR3 coding sequence is TGTGCCAGCAGCGCTACTAGCGGGGGGACCTCCTACGAGCAGTACTTC. This codes for CASSATSGGTSYEQYF. The whole variable domain, remainder taken from reference TRBV7-9 and TRBJ2-7, is DTGVSQNPRHKITKRGQNVTFRCDPISEHNRLYWYRQTLGQGPEFLTYFQNEAQLEKSRLLSDRFSAERPKGSFSTLEIQRTEQGDSAMYLCASSATSGGTSYEQYFGPGTRLTVT.

This rearrangement joins TRBV2 to TRBJ2-7, with 7 bases fitting TRBD1. The germline CDR1 and CDR2 sequences are SNHLY and FYNNEI. This CDR3 is 15 amino acids long. Trimming removed 7 bases from V and 5 bases from J; junction bases left unmatched: 14. CDR3 DNA sequence: TGTGCCAGCAACCCGGAGACAGGGTGGTTGGACGAGCAGTACTTC. This gives the protein CASNPETGWLDEQYF.